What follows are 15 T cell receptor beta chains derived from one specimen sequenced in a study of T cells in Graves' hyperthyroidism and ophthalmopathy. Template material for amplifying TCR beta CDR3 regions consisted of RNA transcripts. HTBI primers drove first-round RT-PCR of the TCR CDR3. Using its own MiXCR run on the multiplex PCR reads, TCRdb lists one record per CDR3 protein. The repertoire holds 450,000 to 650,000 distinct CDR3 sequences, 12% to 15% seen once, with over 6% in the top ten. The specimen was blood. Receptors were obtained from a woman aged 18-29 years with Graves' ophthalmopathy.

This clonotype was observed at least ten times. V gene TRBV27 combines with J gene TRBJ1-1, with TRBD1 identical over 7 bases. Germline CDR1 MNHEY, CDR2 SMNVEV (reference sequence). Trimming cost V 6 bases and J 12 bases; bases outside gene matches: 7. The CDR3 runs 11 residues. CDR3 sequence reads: CASRMTGLTFF. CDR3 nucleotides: TGTGCCAGCAGGATGACAGGGCTGACTTTCTTT.

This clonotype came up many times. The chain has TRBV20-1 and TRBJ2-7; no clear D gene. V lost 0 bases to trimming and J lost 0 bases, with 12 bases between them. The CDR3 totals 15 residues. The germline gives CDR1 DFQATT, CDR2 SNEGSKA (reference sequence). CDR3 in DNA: TGCAGTGCTAGAGATATAACGGATAGCTCCTACGAGCAGTACTTC. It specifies CSARDITDSSYEQYF.

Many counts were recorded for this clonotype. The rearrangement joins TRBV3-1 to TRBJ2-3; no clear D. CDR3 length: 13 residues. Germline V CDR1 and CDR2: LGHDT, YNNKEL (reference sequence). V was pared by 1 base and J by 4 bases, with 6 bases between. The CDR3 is CASSQVRADTQYF. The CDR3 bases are TGTGCCAGCAGCCAAGTAAGAGCAGATACGCAGTATTTT.

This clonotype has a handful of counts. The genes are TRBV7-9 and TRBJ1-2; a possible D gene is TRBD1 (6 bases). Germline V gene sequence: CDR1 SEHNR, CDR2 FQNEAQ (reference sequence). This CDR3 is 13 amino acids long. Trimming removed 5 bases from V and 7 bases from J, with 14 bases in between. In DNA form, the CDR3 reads TGTGCCAGCAGCAGATCAGGGGCGAGTGGCTACACCTTC. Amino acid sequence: CASSRSGASGYTF.

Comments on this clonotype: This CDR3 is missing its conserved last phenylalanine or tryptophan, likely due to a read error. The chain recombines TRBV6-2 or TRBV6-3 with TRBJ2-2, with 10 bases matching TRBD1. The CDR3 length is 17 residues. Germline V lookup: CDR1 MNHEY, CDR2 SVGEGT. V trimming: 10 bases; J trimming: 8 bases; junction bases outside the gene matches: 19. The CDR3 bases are TGTGCCACCGCGGGGGTGAGACGGGACAGGGGAAATGGGGAGCTGTTTTCT. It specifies CATAGVRRDRGNGELFS.

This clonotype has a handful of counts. Here the CDR3 DNA reads TGTGCCAGCAGTACCCAGGTGGGGGGAACTCTTGGTGGCTACACCTTC. Translation: CASSTQVGGTLGGYTF. This chain uses TRBV6-1 with TRBJ1-2; D possibly corresponds to TRBD1 (5 bases). From germline, CDR1 is MNHNS and CDR2 SASEGT. The CDR3 is 16 residues long. Between the trimmed V and J ends, which lost 5 bases and 7 bases, there was a span of 23 bases.

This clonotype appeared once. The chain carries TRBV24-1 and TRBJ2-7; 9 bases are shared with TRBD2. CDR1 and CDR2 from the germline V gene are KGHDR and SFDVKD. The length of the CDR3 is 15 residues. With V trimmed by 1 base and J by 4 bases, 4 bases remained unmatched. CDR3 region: CATSDFSGRLYEQYF. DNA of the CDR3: TGTGCCACCAGTGATTTTAGCGGGAGACTTTACGAGCAGTACTTC.

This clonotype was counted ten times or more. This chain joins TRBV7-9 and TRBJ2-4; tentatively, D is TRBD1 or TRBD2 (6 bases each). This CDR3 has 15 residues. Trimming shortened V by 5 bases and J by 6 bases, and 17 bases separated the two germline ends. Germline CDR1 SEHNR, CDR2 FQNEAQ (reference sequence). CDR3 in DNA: TGTGCCAGCAGCCGCCCCGGAGGGGGAGTAAACATTCAGTACTTC. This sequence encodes CASSRPGGGVNIQYF.

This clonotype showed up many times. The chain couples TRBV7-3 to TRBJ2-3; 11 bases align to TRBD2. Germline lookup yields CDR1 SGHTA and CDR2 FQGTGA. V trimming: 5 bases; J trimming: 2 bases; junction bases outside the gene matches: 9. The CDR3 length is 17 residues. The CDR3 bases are TGTGCCAGCAGCCCTACCAGGACTAGCGGGTACACAGATACGCAGTATTTT. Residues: CASSPTRTSGYTDTQYF. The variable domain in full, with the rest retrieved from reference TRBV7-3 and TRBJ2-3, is GAGVSQTPSNKVTEKGKYVELRCDPISGHTALYWYRQSLGQGPEFLIYFQGTGAADDSGLPNDRFFAVRPEGSVSTLKIQRTERGDSAVYLCASSPTRTSGYTDTQYFGPGTRLTVL.

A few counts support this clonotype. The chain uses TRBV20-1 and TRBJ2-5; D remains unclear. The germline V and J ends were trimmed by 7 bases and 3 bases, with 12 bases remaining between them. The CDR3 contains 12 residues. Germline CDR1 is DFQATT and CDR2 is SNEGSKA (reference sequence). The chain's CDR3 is CSVNRGKETQYF. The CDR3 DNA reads TGCAGTGTCAACAGAGGCAAAGAGACCCAGTACTTC.

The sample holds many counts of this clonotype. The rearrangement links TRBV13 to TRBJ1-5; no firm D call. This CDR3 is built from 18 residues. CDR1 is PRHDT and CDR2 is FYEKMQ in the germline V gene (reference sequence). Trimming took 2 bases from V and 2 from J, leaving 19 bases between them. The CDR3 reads CASSLKGQIRFGNQPQHF. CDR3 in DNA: TGTGCCAGCAGCTTAAAGGGCCAAATTAGGTTTGGCAATCAGCCCCAGCATTTT.

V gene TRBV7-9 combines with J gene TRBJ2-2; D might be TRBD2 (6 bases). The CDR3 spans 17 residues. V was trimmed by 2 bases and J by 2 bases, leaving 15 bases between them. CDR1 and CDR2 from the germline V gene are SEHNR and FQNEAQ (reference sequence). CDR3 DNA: TGTGCCAGCAGCTTATTCGGGGAGGCCCCCAACACCGGGGAGCTGTTTTTT. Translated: CASSLFGEAPNTGELFF.

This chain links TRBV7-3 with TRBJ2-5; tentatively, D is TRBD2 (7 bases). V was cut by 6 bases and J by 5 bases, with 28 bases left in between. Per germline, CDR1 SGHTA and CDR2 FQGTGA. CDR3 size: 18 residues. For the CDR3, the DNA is TGTGCCAGCAGTCAAGGGAGAGGGAGGGCAACAGGGAAGGAGACCCAGTACTTC. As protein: CASSQGRGRATGKETQYF.

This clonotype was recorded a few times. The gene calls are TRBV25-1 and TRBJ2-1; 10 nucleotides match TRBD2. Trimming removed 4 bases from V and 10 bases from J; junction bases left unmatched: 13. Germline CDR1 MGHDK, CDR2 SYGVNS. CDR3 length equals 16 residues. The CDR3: CASSGYRLAGAREQFF. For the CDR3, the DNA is TGTGCCAGCAGTGGGTACAGACTAGCGGGTGCCAGGGAGCAGTTCTTC.

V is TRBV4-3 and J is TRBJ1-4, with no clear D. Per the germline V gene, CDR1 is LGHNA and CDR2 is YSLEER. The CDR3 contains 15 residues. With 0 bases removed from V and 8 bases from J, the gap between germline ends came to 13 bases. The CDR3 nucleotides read TGCGCCAGCAGCCAAGATGCGGGGTCTAGGGAAAAACTGTTTTTT. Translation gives CASSQDAGSREKLFF.